Sequencing of this TCR beta chain was carried out in a study of PD-L1 blockade in urothelial cancer. As for the study in general: Patients previously received 0 to 3 chemotherapy regimens. Investigators checked blood 3 weeks (second dose) and 6 weeks after treatment start.

Details on this clone: The antigen is unknown.

Trimming took off 3 bases at V and 4 bases at J, with 9 bases between the two ends. The CDR3 length is 14 residues. CDR1 is LNHDA, CDR2 SQIVND, per germline (reference sequence). Libraries were prepared by immunoSEQ multiplex PCR; TCRdb keeps only in-frame clonotypes and omits some of them. The sample holds fewer than 80,000 clones, under 90% seen once. Time point noted: pretreatment peripheral blood. Overall study results and limits: The study found that durable-benefit patients expanded tumor-associated blood clones more at 3 weeks.

The sequence was collected from a man aged 70 or older with urothelial cancer. Specimen: PBMCs, collected around atezolizumab (anti-PD-L1) treatment. The V gene is TRBV19, the J gene TRBJ2-2; TRBD1 might be the D (5 bases). The CDR3, as DNA: TGTGCCAGTAGTATTCAACAGGCCACCGGGGAGCTGTTTTTT. Translation: CASSIQQATGELFF.